The 13 T cell receptor beta chains below all came from one sample that was sequenced in a study of blood T cell repertoires in COVID-19. The data were produced by immunoSEQ multiplex PCR, yet TCRdb's version contains in-frame clones alone and is incomplete. The data show approximately 150,000 clones, 75% to 90% seen once. The sequenced sample was PBMCs or T cells enriched from blood (not recorded which). The receptors were gathered from a man aged 65-85 years who had been exposed to COVID-19.

The chain uses TRBV30 and TRBJ2-7; TRBD2 is a possible D gene (5 bases). CDR1 is GTSNPN and CDR2 is SVGIG in the germline V gene (reference sequence). The V and J ends lost 4 bases and 0 bases respectively, with 13 bases between them. The CDR3 is 14 amino acids. The CDR3 sequence: CAWKVAGSSYEQYF. DNA for the CDR3: TGTGCCTGGAAGGTGGCGGGTAGCTCCTACGAGCAGTACTTC.

V and J are TRBV6-5 and TRBJ1-1, with D hard to call. The CDR3 sequence is 13 residues long. V was cut by 0 bases and J by 9 bases, with 11 bases left in between. CDR1 is MNHEY, CDR2 SVGAGI, per germline. CDR3 sequence reads: CASSYSTRQQAFF. CDR3 sequence (DNA): TGTGCCAGCAGTTACTCAACCCGACAACAAGCTTTCTTT.

CDR3 loop: CASSWDRGNTEAFF. CDR3 sequence (DNA): TGTGCCAGCAGTTGGGACAGGGGGAACACTGAAGCTTTCTTT. The chain is built from TRBV28 and TRBJ1-1, with 10 bases matching TRBD1. The CDR3 extends over 14 amino acids. Germline CDR1 MDHEN, CDR2 SYDVKM. V lost 4 bases, J lost 1 base, and 0 bases stayed unmatched.

V and J are TRBV29-1 and TRBJ2-3; 9 nucleotides agree with TRBD1. The CDR3 totals 14 residues. V shed 7 bases and J 5 bases; nucleotides not matched to a gene: 10. CDR1 and CDR2 from the germline V gene are SQVTM and ANQGSEA. The CDR3 is CSADPRTGVDTQYF. CDR3 nucleotides: TGCAGCGCCGATCCCAGGACAGGGGTAGATACGCAGTATTTT.

The CDR3 protein is CASSQVPGSGAFF. In nucleotides, the CDR3 is TGTGCCAGCAGCCAAGTTCCGGGTAGTGGAGCTTTCTTT. The rearrangement links TRBV14 to TRBJ1-1, with D unclear. The CDR3 is made up of 13 amino acids. Trimming cost V 1 base and J 10 bases, with 13 bases left between them. Germline V gives CDR1 SGHDN, CDR2 FVKESK.

The chain has TRBV3-1 (or the pseudogene TRBV3-2) and TRBJ1-6, with TRBD1 matching 9 bases. There are 15 residues in the CDR3. Germline-derived CDR1 and CDR2 are LGHDT and YNNKEL (reference sequence). V lost 2 bases, J lost 9 bases, and 5 bases stayed unmatched. The CDR3 DNA sequence: TGTGCCAGCAGCCAACTCCGGGACAGGGCTTCACCCCTCCACTTT. Its protein is CASSQLRDRASPLHF.

This chain joins TRBV4-3 and TRBJ1-2; perhaps TRBD1 as D (6 bases). The CDR3 length is 15 residues. Deletions cut 3 bases from V and 1 base from J, with 12 bases between. Germline CDR1 reads LGHNA; CDR2 reads YSLEER. In DNA, the CDR3 is TGCGCCAGCAGCCACCGGACAGTGAATAACTATGGCTACACCTTC. Protein product: CASSHRTVNNYGYTF.

This clone is a singleton in its sample. The CDR3 here is CATDKGRETQYF. As DNA, the CDR3 is TGTGCCACGGACAAGGGAAGGGAGACCCAGTACTTC. V gene TRBV7-9 combines with J gene TRBJ2-5; possible D gene TRBD1, 5 bases. Trimming left V 10 bases short and J 5 bases short, with 14 bases between. Germline V gene lookup returns CDR1 SEHNR and CDR2 FQNEAQ (reference sequence). The CDR3 is 12 amino acids. Together with reference TRBV7-9 and TRBJ2-5, the CDR3 gives the full variable domain: DTGVSQNPRHKITKRGQNVTFRCDPISEHNRLYWYRQTLGQGPEFLTYFQNEAQLEKSRLLSDRFSAERPKGSFSTLEIQRTEQGDSAMYLCATDKGRETQYFGPGTRLLVL.

The V call is TRBV9, the J call TRBJ2-1, with 10 bases fitting TRBD2. This CDR3 region has 14 residues. The germline V gene encodes CDR1 SGDLS and CDR2 YYNGEE. J gave up 6 bases and V 2 bases, and 2 bases lay outside the gene matches. The CDR3 sequence: CASSVGLAANEQFF. CDR3 nucleotides: TGTGCCAGCAGCGTCGGACTAGCGGCCAATGAGCAGTTCTTC.

The chain employs TRBV5-6 and TRBJ2-7, with TRBD2 as a possible D gene (5 bases). The CDR3 is 12 residues long. The V gene's germline CDR1 is SGHDT and CDR2 YYEEEE. V was trimmed by 5 bases and J by 6 bases, leaving 12 bases between them. The CDR3 region is CASSMVAGEQYF. CDR3 bases: TGTGCCAGCAGTATGGTGGCGGGCGAGCAGTACTTC. Full variable domain (outside the CDR3, taken from reference TRBV5-6 and TRBJ2-7): DAGVTQSPTHLIKTRGQQVTLRCSPKSGHDTVSWYQQALGQGPQFIFQYYEEEERQRGNFPDRFSGHQFPNYSSELNVNALLLGDSALYLCASSMVAGEQYFGPGTRLTVT.

This chain links TRBV9 with TRBJ1-6, with 7 bases matching TRBD1. Germline CDR1 is SGDLS and CDR2 is YYNGEE. The CDR3 is made up of 14 amino acids. V dropped 0 bases and J dropped 7; count of bases not matched to a gene: 1. CDR3 loop: CASSVEQGNSPLHF. The CDR3 region has the DNA TGTGCCAGCAGCGTAGAACAGGGGAATTCACCCCTCCACTTT.

The V gene is TRBV27, the J gene TRBJ2-1, with D unresolved. CDR3 length: 13 residues. Germline V CDR1 and CDR2: MNHEY, SMNVEV (reference sequence). Trimming stripped 6 bases from V and 7 bases from J, with 13 bases between. In DNA form, the CDR3 reads TGTGCCAGCAGCTCTATCGTTCGGAATGAGCAGTTCTTC. It encodes CASSSIVRNEQFF.

This chain joins TRBV18 and TRBJ1-5; 7 bases agree with TRBD1. The CDR3 has 14 residues. V shed 2 bases and J 6 bases; nucleotides not matched to a gene: 4. Per germline, CDR1 KGHSH and CDR2 LQKENI. CDR3 DNA sequence: TGTGCCAGCTCACCAGGGGACAGAGGTCAGCCCCAGCATTTT. The encoded protein is CASSPGDRGQPQHF. The entire variable domain, with the rest obtained from reference TRBV18 and TRBJ1-5, is as follows: NAGVMQNPRHLVRRRGQEARLRCSPMKGHSHVYWYRQLPEEGLKFMVYLQKENIIDESGMPKERFSAEFPKEGPSILRIQQVVRGDSAAYFCASSPGDRGQPQHFGDGTRLSIL.